This note documents a single T cell receptor (beta chain) sequence. Its antigen specificity is not known. No base quality values were provided; no much bigger clone lies one nucleotide off. The V and J ends are trimmed by 0 bases and 4 bases, leaving 12 bases between them. Reading from cysteine to phenylalanine, the CDR3 counts 15 amino acids. Only CDR3 DNA is held: 45 bases, read in frame from base 1. CDR1 is given as SGHTS and CDR2 as YDEGEE, both from the germline V gene. This specimen comes from a study of T cell changes during pregnancy in multiple sclerosis (dated by TCRdb to between 2018 and 2020). Regarding the research as a whole: The study looked at changes in the T cell repertoire across pregnancy in women with multiple sclerosis.

The protocol used for the library was the immunoSEQ multiplex PCR assay. TCRdb re-hosts the immuneACCESS table, in-frame sequences only. Its copies lack some clones; in the studies checked, an unresolved V gene accounts for under half of them, and the cause for the rest is not known. The sample table records about 67,000 clones; around 89% of these occur just once. Jointly, the top ten make up roughly 2.5% of the sample. The specimen was peripheral blood, collected in the first trimester of pregnancy. Here the chain combines TRBV5-8 and TRBJ2-3, with a tentative D gene TRBD2 over 6 matching bases. This receptor was identified in a female donor with multiple sclerosis, enrolled in a pregnancy study. The DNA sequence follows: TGTGCCAGCAGCTTGGTACGCGGGAATCCAGATACGCAGTATTTT. It specifies CASSLVRGNPDTQYF.